This T cell receptor (beta chain) is from a study of T cells in localized non-small cell lung cancer. Overall study findings and caveats: When the top 100 tumor clones were examined, a median roughly 62 of them also appeared in the adjacent lung, which was paired and uninvolved. A denser population of T cells in blood accompanied longer overall survival. Measurement of T cell clonality placed uninvolved adjacent lung highest, above the level in tumor.

Harvested at least 2 cm beyond the tumor margin, adjacent lung showed no atypia. Assay used: immunoSEQ multiplex PCR; TCRdb lists only in-frame clones, some missing. Among roughly 2,700 clones listed, 25% to 35% were seen once. The length of the CDR3 is 17 residues. CDR1 and CDR2 from the germline V gene are SGHAT and FQDESV (reference sequence). The V end lost 3 bases, the J end lost 2 bases, and 18 bases lay between the germline ends. This clone was seen ten or more times. The antigen is not known. The source was normal lung tissue next to the tumor, collected before any cancer treatment. The clonotype was recovered from an older female donor with stage I squamous cell lung carcinoma. The rearrangement links TRBV11-1 to TRBJ2-3; either TRBD1 or TRBD2 may supply D (5 bases each). CDR3 in amino acids: CASSLWGWSEPTDTQYF. CDR3 sequence (DNA): TGTGCCAGCAGCTTGTGGGGGTGGAGCGAACCCACAGATACGCAGTATTTT. Variable domain in full (rest from reference TRBV11-1 and TRBJ2-3): EAEVAQSPRYKITEKSQAVAFWCDPISGHATLYWYRQILGQGPELLVQFQDESVVDDSQLPKDRFSAERLKGVDSTLKIQPAELGDSAMYLCASSLWGWSEPTDTQYFGPGTRLTVL.